This record concerns one TCR beta chain sequence. There is no known antigen for this receptor. The sample holds no much larger clone one base away, and base qualities are not on file. Patients with a history of autoimmune disease or receiving systemic immunosuppression were excluded from the trial. Peripheral blood for TCR sequencing was collected from all dose cohorts at baseline, on cycle 4 day 1, and on cycle 7 day 1. Samples were obtained from an open-label, multicenter, first-in-human phase I dose-escalation trial of ivuxolimab. Adults with locally advanced or metastatic melanoma, renal cell carcinoma, hepatocellular carcinoma or head and neck squamous cell carcinoma were enrolled in the trial. Before TCR sequencing, CD4+ T cells and CD8+ T cells were sorted from peripheral blood as separate populations. The data were obtained in a study of OX40 agonist ivuxolimab in advanced cancers. Notes on the research overall: Ivuxolimab was a fully human IgG2 agonistic monoclonal antibody targeting the costimulatory receptor OX40 (CD134). Partial responses occurred in three dose-escalation patients: two with cutaneous melanoma and one with hepatocellular carcinoma. The paper covers the monotherapy dose-escalation part of the phase I ivuxolimab trial, which included N = 52 patients. Prior anti-PD-1, anti-PD-L1 or anti-CTLA-4 therapy was permitted, and 30% to 45% of dose-escalation patients had received checkpoint inhibitors. Peripheral TCRbeta sequencing aimed to test whether ivuxolimab altered TCR sequence diversity and caused clonal T-cell expansion. In the dose-escalation cohort, roughly 80% of patients were male, and the mean age was around 60 years, with a range of about 23 to 90. Intravenous ivuxolimab was administered to patients every 2 weeks at six dose levels: 0.01, 0.1, 0.3, 1.5, 3 and 10 mg/kg. Of the roughly 53 patients in dose escalation, about 20 had hepatocellular carcinoma, some 15 had melanoma, 9 had renal cell carcinoma and 9 had head and neck cancer. Here is what the overall study found, with its caveats: Partial responders in the 0.1-3.0 mg/kg groups had among the lowest normalized peripheral clonal expansion, especially among CD8+ T cells. Low levels of normalized T-cell clonal expansion were also shown by some nonresponding patients. After ivuxolimab, more expanded clones were found on average in CD8+ T cells than in CD4+ T cells. Antigen specificity was not determined for the clonally expanded peripheral T cells. At doses from 0.1 to 3.0 mg/kg, clonal expansion was seen in both CD4+ and CD8+ blood T cells between baseline and week 6.

The CDR3 contains 17 residues, cysteine and phenylalanine counted. Only CDR3 DNA is held: 51 bases, read in frame from base 1. V is pruned by 1 base and J by 11 bases, leaving 19 bases of the junction without a gene match. The germline V gene (reference sequence) yields SEHNR for CDR1 and FQNEAQ for CDR2. Genomic DNA was extracted from sorted cells for sequencing of the TCRbeta CDR3 region. TCRbeta CDR3 regions were sequenced using the immunoSEQ Assay. Held by TCRdb, this immuneACCESS table contains in-frame sequences only and omits some clones. Under half of the omission traces to an unresolved V gene where checked; the cause of the rest is unknown. Recorded for this sample are around 76,000 clones; 70% to 85% of them occurred a single time. The ten largest account for 1.1% of the sample.

This receptor was obtained from an adult with an advanced solid tumor such as melanoma, head and neck, liver or kidney cancer. This specimen consisted of CD4+ or CD8+ T cells sorted from blood, obtained in a trial of the OX40 agonist ivuxolimab. The chain is assembled from TRBV7-9 and TRBJ2-7, with TRBD2 matching 8 junction bases. The CDR3 is CASSLEVGSAGGRSKYF. The base sequence is TGTGCCAGCAGCTTAGAGGTCGGTTCGGCGGGGGGCCGGTCGAAGTACTTC.